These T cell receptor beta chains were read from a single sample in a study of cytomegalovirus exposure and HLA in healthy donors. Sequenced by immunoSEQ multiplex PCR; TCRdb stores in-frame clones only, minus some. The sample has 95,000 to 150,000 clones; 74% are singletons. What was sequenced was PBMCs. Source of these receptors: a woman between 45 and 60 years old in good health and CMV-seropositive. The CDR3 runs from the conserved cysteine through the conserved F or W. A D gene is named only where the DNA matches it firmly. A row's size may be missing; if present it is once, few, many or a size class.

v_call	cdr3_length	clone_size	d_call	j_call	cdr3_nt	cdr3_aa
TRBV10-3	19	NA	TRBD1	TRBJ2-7	TGTGCCATCAGTGGCCGAACCGGGACAGGCTCCAGGTGGTCCTACGAGCAGTACTTC	CAISGRTGTGSRWSYEQYF
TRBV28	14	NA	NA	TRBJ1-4	TGTGCCAGCAGTTTGGGGGGGATCGGGGAAAAACTGTTTTTT	CASSLGGIGEKLFF
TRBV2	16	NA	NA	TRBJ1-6	TGTGCCAGCACGGCCGACGGGGGAAGCTATAATTCACCCCTCCACTTT	CASTADGGSYNSPLHF
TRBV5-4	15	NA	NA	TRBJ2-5	TGTGCCAGCAGCTTGGCGGCTAGCATCGGAGAGACCCAGTACTTC	CASSLAASIGETQYF
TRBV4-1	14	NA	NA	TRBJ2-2	TGCGCCAGCAGCCAAGTGGGACATGACGGGGAGCTGTTTTTT	CASSQVGHDGELFF
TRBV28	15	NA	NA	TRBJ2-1	TGTGCCAGCACCCCCTCGACAGGCTCCCTCGGTGAGCAGTTCTTC	CASTPSTGSLGEQFF
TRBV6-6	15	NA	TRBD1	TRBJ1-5	TGTGCCAGCAGTTACTCTTACAGGGGGCATCAGCCCCAGCATTTT	CASSYSYRGHQPQHF
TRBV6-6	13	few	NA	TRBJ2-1	TGTGCCAGCAGTTACTCGGACAGAAATGAGCAGTTCTTC	CASSYSDRNEQFF
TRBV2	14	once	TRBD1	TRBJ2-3	TGTGCCAGCAGTGGGGACAGGTCCATAGATACGCAGTATTTT	CASSGDRSIDTQYF
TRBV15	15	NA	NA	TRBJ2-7	TGTGCCACCAGCAGAGGCGAGATGGCCAACGGGGAGCAGTACTTC	CATSRGEMANGEQYF
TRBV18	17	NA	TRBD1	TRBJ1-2	TGTGCCAGCTCACCTGGGGGGACAGACGCCTCGGTCTATGGCTACACCTTC	CASSPGGTDASVYGYTF
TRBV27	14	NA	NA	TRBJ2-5	TGTGCCAGCAGTTTTGCAGGGATCGGAGAGACCCAGTACTTC	CASSFAGIGETQYF
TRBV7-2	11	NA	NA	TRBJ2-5	TGTGCCAGCAGCTGGAGGGAGACCCAGTACTTC	CASSWRETQYF
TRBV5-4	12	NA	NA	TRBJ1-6	TGTGCCAGCAGCTCCTTCAATTCACCCCTCCACTTT	CASSSFNSPLHF
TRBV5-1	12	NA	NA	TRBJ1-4	TGCGCCAGCAGCTCTATTAATGAAAAACTGTTTTTT	CASSSINEKLFF
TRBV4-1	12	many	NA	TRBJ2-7	TGCGCCAGCAGCCAAGATCTTCGCGAGCAGTACTTC	CASSQDLREQYF
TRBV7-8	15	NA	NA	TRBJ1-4	TGTGCCAGCAGCTTAGTACAGACAACTAATGAAAAACTGTTTTTT	CASSLVQTTNEKLFF
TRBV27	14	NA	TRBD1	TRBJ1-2	TGTGCCAGCAGTAACCAACCACAGGGGACGGGCTACACCTTC	CASSNQPQGTGYTF
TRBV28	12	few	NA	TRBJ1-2	TGTGCCAGCAGACTGGGGGGAGTAGGCTACACCTTC	CASRLGGVGYTF
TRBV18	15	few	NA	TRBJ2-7	TGTGCCAGCTCACCAGTACCTCCTAGCTCCTACGAGCAGTACTTC	CASSPVPPSSYEQYF
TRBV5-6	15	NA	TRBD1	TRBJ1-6	TGTGCCAGCAGCCGCGACAGGGCCTATAATTCACCCCTCCACTTT	CASSRDRAYNSPLHF
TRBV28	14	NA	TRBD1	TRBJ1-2	TGTGCCAGCAGTTCGACAGGGTTAACTTATGGCTACACCTTC	CASSSTGLTYGYTF
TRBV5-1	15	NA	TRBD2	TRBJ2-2	TGCGCCAGCAAGGAGGTAGCGGGGGATCTCGAGGAGCTGTTTTTT	CASKEVAGDLEELFF
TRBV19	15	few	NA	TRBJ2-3	TGTGCCAGTAGTTCTGACAGGATTCGCACAGATACGCAGTATTTT	CASSSDRIRTDTQYF
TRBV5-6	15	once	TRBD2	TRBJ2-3	TGTGCCAGCAGCTTTGGGGGGACTACCCCAGATACGCAGTATTTT	CASSFGGTTPDTQYF
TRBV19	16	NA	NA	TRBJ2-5	TGTGCCAGTAGTATTGGTGGCGGGGGCCGTAGGGAGACCCAGTACTTC	CASSIGGGGRRETQYF
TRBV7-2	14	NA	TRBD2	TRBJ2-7	TGTGCCAGCAGCCGACTAGCGGGGGGTTACGAGCAGTACTTC	CASSRLAGGYEQYF
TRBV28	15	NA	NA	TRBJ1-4	TGTGCCAGCAGCCCCAGGACAACAACTAATGAAAAACTGTTTTTT	CASSPRTTTNEKLFF
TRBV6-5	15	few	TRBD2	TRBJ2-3	TGTGCCAGCAGTCGCGGGGGGGCTCACCCAGATACGCAGTATTTT	CASSRGGAHPDTQYF
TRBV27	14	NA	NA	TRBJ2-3	TGTGCCAGCAGTCTTCGACTAGGCACAGATACGCAGTATTTT	CASSLRLGTDTQYF
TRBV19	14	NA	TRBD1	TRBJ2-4	TGTGCCAGTAGCGCAGGGGGCGTTGATAACATTCAGTACTTC	CASSAGGVDNIQYF
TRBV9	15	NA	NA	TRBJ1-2	TGTGCCAGCAGCGCTTCCCGGGCGGGTGACTATGGCTACACCTTC	CASSASRAGDYGYTF
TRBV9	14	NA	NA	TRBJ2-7	TGTGCCAGCAGCGCCAGGGGATTCCCAGGGGAGCAGTACTTC	CASSARGFPGEQYF
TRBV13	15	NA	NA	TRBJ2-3	TGTGCCAGCAGCTTAGCCGGCGGGGGCACCGATACGCAGTATTTT	CASSLAGGGTDTQYF
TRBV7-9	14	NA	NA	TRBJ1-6	TGTGCCAGCAGCGGTGGGAGGGATAATTCACCCCTCCACTTT	CASSGGRDNSPLHF
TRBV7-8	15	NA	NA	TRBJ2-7	TGTGCCAGCAGTGCGGGACTTTTGAGCTCCTACGAGCAGTACTTC	CASSAGLLSSYEQYF
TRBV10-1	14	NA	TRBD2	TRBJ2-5	TGCGCCAGCAGTGAGGGGAGCGGGGAAGAGACCCAGTACTTC	CASSEGSGEETQYF
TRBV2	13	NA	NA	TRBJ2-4	TGTGCCAGCAGGGCCCCTCCCGCAAACATTCAGTACTTC	CASRAPPANIQYF
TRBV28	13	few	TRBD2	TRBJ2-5	TGTGCCAGCACGACTAGCGCGGAAGAGACCCAGTACTTC	CASTTSAEETQYF
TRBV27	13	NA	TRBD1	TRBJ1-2	TGTGCCAGCAGTCTGGGACAGAACTATGGCTACACCTTC	CASSLGQNYGYTF
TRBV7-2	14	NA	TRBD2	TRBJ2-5	TGTGCCAGCAGCTCCCCGACTAGCGGAGAGACCCAGTACTTC	CASSSPTSGETQYF
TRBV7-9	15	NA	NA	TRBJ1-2	TGTGCCAGCACCTCACAGGGATTTGAGGTTGATGGCTACACCTTC	CASTSQGFEVDGYTF
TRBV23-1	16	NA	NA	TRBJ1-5	TGCGCTAGCAGCCCCCTCCCAGGGAATCTCAATCAGCCCCAGCATTTT	CASSPLPGNLNQPQHF
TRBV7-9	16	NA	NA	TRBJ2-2	TGTGCCAGCAGCTTTGACACTCTAGGGGCAGGCGGGGAGCTGTTTTTT	CASSFDTLGAGGELFF
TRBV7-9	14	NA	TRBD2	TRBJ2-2	TGTGCCAGCAGCGCGGGAGCTAACACCGGGGAGCTGTTTTTT	CASSAGANTGELFF
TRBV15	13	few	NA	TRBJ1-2	TGTGCCACCAGCAGCAGGATTTCTACTGGCTACACCTTC	CATSSRISTGYTF
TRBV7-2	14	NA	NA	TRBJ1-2	TGTGCCAGCAGCGACAGGAGAAATAACTATGGCTACACCTTC	CASSDRRNNYGYTF
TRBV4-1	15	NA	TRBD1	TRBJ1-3	TGCGCCAGCAGCGGCTGGGACAGGGCTGGAAACACCATATATTTT	CASSGWDRAGNTIYF
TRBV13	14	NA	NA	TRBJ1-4	TGTGCCAGCAGTTCAGGAATGTCTAATGAAAAACTGTTTTTT	CASSSGMSNEKLFF
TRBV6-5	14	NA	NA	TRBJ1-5	TGTGCCAGCAGTTACCAGGCAGGTTATCAGCCCCAGCATTTT	CASSYQAGYQPQHF
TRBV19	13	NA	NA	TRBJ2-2	TGTGCCAGTAGTAATACAGGCTCCGGGGAGCTGTTTTTT	CASSNTGSGELFF
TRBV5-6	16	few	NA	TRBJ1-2	TGTGCCAGCAGCTTGAGGGGGAAGTGGAATAACTATGGCTACACCTTC	CASSLRGKWNNYGYTF
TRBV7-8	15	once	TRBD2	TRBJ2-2	TGTGCCAGCAGCTTGGTAGCGGGGGGGCCCGGGGAGCTGTTTTTT	CASSLVAGGPGELFF
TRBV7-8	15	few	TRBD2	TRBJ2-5	TGTGCCAGCAGCCGGGAGGAGACCGTCCGCAGGACCCAGTACTTC	CASSREETVRRTQYF
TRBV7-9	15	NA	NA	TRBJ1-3	TGTGCCAGCAGCCCCCCCCAGCGACAGGGAAACACCATATATTTT	CASSPPQRQGNTIYF
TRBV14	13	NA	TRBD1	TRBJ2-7	TGTGCCAGCAGCCAACAGGGGGCGGGGGAGCAGTACTTC	CASSQQGAGEQYF